This T cell receptor (beta chain) was identified during a study of spatial heterogeneity in lung cancer. Turning to the study itself: Raw reads showed each unique TCR and UMI combination turning up more than ten times on average.

Germline V CDR1 and CDR2: MRHNA, SNTAGT. The length of the CDR3 is 12 residues. Between the trimmed V and J ends, which lost 10 bases and 5 bases, there was a span of 13 bases. Described time point: sample taken at primary tumor resection. The table lists this clonotype with many counts. TCRdb reanalysed the 5' RACE reads using MiXCR and keeps one entry per CDR3 protein. Of some 25,000 distinct CDR3 sequences in the sample, about 4.4% were seen once. The sequence was obtained from a male donor with early-stage non-small cell lung cancer. This material consisted of PBMCs, taken at surgery. The rearrangement uses TRBV6-4 and TRBJ2-3, with D possibly being TRBD1 or TRBD2 (5 bases each). The CDR3, as DNA: TGTGCCACCGCCGGGGCCGGAGATACGCAGTATTTT. It yields the protein CATAGAGDTQYF.